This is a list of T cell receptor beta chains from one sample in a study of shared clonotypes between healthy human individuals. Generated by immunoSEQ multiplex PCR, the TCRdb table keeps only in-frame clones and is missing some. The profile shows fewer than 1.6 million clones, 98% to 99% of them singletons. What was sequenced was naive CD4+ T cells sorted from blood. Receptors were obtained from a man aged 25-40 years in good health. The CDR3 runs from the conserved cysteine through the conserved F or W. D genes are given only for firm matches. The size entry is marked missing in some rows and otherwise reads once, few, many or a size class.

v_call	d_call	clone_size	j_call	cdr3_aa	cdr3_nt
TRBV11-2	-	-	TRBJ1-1	CASSLYQNTEAFF	TGTGCCAGCAGCTTATACCAGAACACTGAAGCTTTCTTT
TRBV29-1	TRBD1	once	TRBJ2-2	CSVSGQGGTGELFF	TGCAGCGTCAGTGGACAGGGGGGGACCGGGGAGCTGTTTTTT
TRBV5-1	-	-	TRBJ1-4	CASSASLNEKLFF	TGCGCCAGCAGCGCCAGTCTGAATGAAAAACTGTTTTTT
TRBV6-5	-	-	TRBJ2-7	CASSPDGVVGEQYF	TGTGCCAGCAGCCCGGACGGCGTTGTGGGGGAGCAGTACTTC
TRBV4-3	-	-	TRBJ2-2	CASSQSVGRALNTGELFF	TGCGCCAGCAGCCAATCTGTGGGCAGGGCGCTAAACACCGGGGAGCTGTTTTTT
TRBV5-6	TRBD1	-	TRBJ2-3	CASREDRTDTQYF	TGTGCCAGCAGGGAGGACAGGACAGATACGCAGTATTTT
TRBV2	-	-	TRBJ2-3	CAYQRSFTDTQYF	TGTGCCTACCAACGATCTTTCACAGATACGCAGTATTTT
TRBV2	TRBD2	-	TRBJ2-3	CASSLGLAGVSDTQYF	TGTGCCAGCAGTCTGGGACTAGCGGGAGTCTCAGATACGCAGTATTTT
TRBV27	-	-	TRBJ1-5	CASSPGGSAVDRPQHF	TGTGCCAGCAGCCCTGGGGGAAGTGCGGTGGATCGGCCCCAGCATTTT
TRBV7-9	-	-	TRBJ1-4	CASSPRATNEKLFF	TGTGCCAGCAGCCCGCGCGCAACTAATGAAAAACTGTTTTTT
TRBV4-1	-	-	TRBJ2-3	CASSQNQGPEGTDTQYF	TGCGCCAGCAGCCAAAATCAAGGGCCCGAGGGCACAGATACGCAGTATTTT
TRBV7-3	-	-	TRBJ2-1	CASSFEARNEQFF	TGTGCCAGCAGCTTCGAGGCCCGAAATGAGCAGTTCTTC
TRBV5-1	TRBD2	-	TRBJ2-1	CASSWPGTSGSYNEQFF	TGCGCCAGCAGCTGGCCGGGGACTAGCGGGTCCTACAATGAGCAGTTCTTC
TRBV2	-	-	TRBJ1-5	CASSVLTPSNQPQHF	TGTGCCAGCAGTGTGCTGACGCCCAGCAATCAGCCCCAGCATTTT
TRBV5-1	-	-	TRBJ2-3	CASSLGWGDRTDTQYF	TGCGCCAGCAGCTTGGGCTGGGGGGACCGCACAGATACGCAGTATTTT
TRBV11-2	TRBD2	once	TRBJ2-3	CASSFGLAGGISTDTQYF	TGTGCCAGCAGCTTTGGACTAGCGGGAGGGATTAGCACAGATACGCAGTATTTT
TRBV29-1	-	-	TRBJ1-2	CSVLSQGERFYGYTF	TGCAGCGTTCTTTCGCAGGGAGAGCGTTTCTATGGCTACACCTTC